The sequence of this T cell receptor beta chain was determined in a study of blood T cells in healthy people across ages. V was pared by 2 bases and J by 0 bases, with 2 bases of the junction left unmatched. The germline V gene encodes CDR1 DFQATT and CDR2 SNEGSKA (reference sequence). CDR3 length: 16 amino acids. For every donor, a draw yielded around 10 milliliters of peripheral blood. A second PCR of roughly 7 to 11 cycles used a sample-barcoded 5' primer and a J-beta primer mix. TCRdb independently ran MiXCR on the 5' RACE reads; one entry per CDR3 protein. The sample yields some 1.6 million distinct CDR3 sequences, roughly 30% seen once.

The source of this sequence is a woman in her twenties or thirties in good health. The specimen was blood. This chain links TRBV20-1 with TRBJ2-6; TRBD1 matches 9 bases. The CDR3: CSARPGQGSGANVLTF. The CDR3 coding sequence is TGCAGTGCTAGACCGGGACAGGGCTCTGGGGCCAACGTCCTGACTTTC.